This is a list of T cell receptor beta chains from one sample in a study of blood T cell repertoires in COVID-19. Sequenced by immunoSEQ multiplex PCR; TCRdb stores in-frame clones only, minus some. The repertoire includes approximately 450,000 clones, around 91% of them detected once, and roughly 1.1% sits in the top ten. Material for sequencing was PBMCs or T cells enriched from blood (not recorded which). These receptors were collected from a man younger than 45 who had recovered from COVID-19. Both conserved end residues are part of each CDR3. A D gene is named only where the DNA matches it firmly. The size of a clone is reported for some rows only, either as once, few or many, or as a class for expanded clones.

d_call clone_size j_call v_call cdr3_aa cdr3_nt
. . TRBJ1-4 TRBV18 CASSPTDSSNEKLFF TGTGCCAGCTCACCTACGGACAGTTCTAATGAAAAACTGTTTTTT
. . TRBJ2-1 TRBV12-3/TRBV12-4 CASSPVSNEQFF TGTGCCAGCAGTCCCGTTAGCAATGAGCAGTTCTTC
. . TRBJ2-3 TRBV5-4 CASSLAGAAQDTQYF TGTGCCAGCAGCTTGGCGGGAGCGGCCCAAGATACGCAGTATTTT
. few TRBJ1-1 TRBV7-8 CASSLGAGNTEAFF TGTGCCAGCAGCTTAGGAGCAGGAAACACTGAAGCTTTCTTT
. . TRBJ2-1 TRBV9 CASSQPGETEQFF TGTGCCAGCAGCCAACCCGGGGAGACTGAGCAGTTCTTC
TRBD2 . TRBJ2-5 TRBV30 CAWSAGLAGGKTQYF TGTGCCTGGAGTGCTGGACTAGCGGGAGGAAAGACCCAGTACTTC
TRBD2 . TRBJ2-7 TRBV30 CAWSFGLAGGRDEQYF TGTGCCTGGAGTTTCGGACTAGCGGGAGGCCGGGACGAGCAGTACTTC
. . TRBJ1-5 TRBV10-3 CAISGLGGSQPQHF TGTGCCATCTCTGGTCTCGGGGGGTCTCAGCCCCAGCATTTT
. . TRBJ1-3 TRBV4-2 CASSQVRSEENTIYF TGTGCCAGCAGCCAAGTTCGATCAGAGGAAAACACCATATATTTT
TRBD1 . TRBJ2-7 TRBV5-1 CASSLAGQTYEQYF TGCGCCAGCAGCTTGGCGGGACAGACCTACGAGCAGTACTTC
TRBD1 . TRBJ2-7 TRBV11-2 CASSLVPTGVWEQYF TGTGCCAGCAGCTTAGTACCCACAGGGGTATGGGAGCAGTACTTC
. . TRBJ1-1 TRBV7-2 CASSLVDRKNTEAFF TGTGCCAGCAGCTTAGTAGACAGGAAGAACACTGAAGCTTTCTTT
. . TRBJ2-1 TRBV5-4 CASSFGDNEQFF TGTGCCAGCAGCTTTGGAGATAATGAGCAGTTCTTC
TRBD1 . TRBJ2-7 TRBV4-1 CASRQTGGEQYF TGCGCCAGCAGACAGACAGGGGGGGAGCAGTACTTC
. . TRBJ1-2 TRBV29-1 CSVEDLEGESGGYTF TGCAGCGTTGAAGATCTAGAAGGGGAAAGTGGCGGCTACACCTTC
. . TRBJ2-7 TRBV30 CAWSVSAGSVYEQYF TGTGCCTGGAGTGTATCGGCAGGGTCCGTGTACGAGCAGTACTTC
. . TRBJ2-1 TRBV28 CASSPMPVVMHEQFF TGTGCCAGCAGTCCGATGCCGGTGGTTATGCATGAGCAGTTCTTC
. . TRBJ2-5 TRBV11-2 CASSLFGQIETQYF TGTGCCAGCAGCTTATTTGGACAGATAGAGACCCAGTACTTC
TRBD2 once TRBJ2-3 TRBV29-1 CSANVAGGPDTQYF TGCAGCGCCAACGTAGCGGGAGGGCCAGATACGCAGTATTTT
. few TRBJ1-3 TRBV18 CASSSMSSGNTIYF TGTGCCAGCTCTTCAATGAGCTCTGGAAACACCATATATTTT
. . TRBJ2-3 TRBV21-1 CASSKLAGGRVIPDTQYF TGTGCCAGCAGCAAGTTAGCGGGAGGGCGTGTTATCCCAGATACGCAGTATTTT
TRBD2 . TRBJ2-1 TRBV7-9 CASSRRGGAPDYNEQFF TGTGCCAGCAGCCGCCGGGGAGGGGCTCCCGACTACAATGAGCAGTTCTTC
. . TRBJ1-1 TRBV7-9 CASSLRGMNTEAFF TGTGCCAGCAGCTTACGGGGAATGAACACTGAAGCTTTCTTT
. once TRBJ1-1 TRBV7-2 CASSFSSTSEAFF TGTGCCAGCAGCTTCTCTTCCACTTCGGAAGCTTTCTTT
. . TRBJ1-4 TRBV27 CASRPVGPDEKLFF TGTGCCAGCAGACCCGTCGGTCCTGATGAAAAACTGTTTTTT
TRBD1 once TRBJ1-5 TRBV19 CASTVGGQGAYSNQPQHF TGTGCCAGTACCGTAGGGGGACAGGGGGCTTATAGCAATCAGCCCCAGCATTTT
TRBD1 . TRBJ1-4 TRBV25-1 CASSVGGGGEKLFF TGTGCCAGCAGCGTAGGGGGCGGTGGCGAAAAACTGTTTTTT
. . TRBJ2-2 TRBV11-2 CASSLAFAGVGELFF TGTGCCAGCAGCTTAGCTTTCGCAGGGGTCGGGGAGCTGTTTTTT
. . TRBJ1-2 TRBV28 CASSVMGGTYGYTF TGTGCCAGCAGCGTTATGGGGGGGACTTATGGCTACACCTTC
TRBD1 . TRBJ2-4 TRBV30 CAWSDRGVDIQYF TGTGCCTGGAGTGACAGGGGAGTGGACATTCAGTACTTC
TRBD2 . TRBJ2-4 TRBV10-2 CASGLGANIQYF TGCGCCAGTGGACTAGGGGCAAACATTCAGTACTTC
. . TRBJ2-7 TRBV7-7 CASSLGAVGEQYF TGTGCTAGCAGCTTAGGGGCCGTTGGCGAGCAGTACTTC
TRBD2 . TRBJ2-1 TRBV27 CASSSLAGGDNEQFF TGTGCCAGCAGTTCGCTAGCGGGAGGGGACAATGAGCAGTTCTTC
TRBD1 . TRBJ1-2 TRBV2 CASIWSGTVYGYTF TGTGCCAGCATATGGTCCGGGACAGTCTATGGCTACACCTTC
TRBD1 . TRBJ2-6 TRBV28 CASSSSGQHSGANVLTF TGTGCCAGCAGTTCATCGGGACAGCACTCTGGGGCCAACGTCCTGACTTTC
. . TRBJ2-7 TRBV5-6 CASSLWGSYEQYF TGTGCCAGCAGCCTCTGGGGCAGCTACGAGCAGTACTTC
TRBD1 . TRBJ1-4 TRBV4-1 CASSQKTGPEKLFF TGCGCCAGCAGCCAGAAGACAGGGCCTGAAAAACTGTTTTTT
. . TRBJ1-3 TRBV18 CASSPGSSGNTIYF TGTGCCAGCTCACCTGGGAGCTCTGGAAACACCATATATTTT
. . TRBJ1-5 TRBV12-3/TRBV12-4 CASSLWGDQPQHF TGTGCCAGCAGTTTGTGGGGAGATCAGCCCCAGCATTTT